Listed below are T cell receptor beta chains from one sample, sequenced in a study of CD8 T cells in Susac syndrome. TCRdb recomputed calls from the immunoSEQ multiplex PCR reads with MiXCR, one row per CDR3 protein. This sample yields about 81,000 distinct CDR3 sequences, of which 94% are seen a single time; about 0.9% belongs to the top ten. Sample: CD8+ T cells from PBMCs. The receptors were sampled from a human donor with Susac syndrome. CDR3s leave out the opening cysteine and the closing phenylalanine or tryptophan. The order of the fields is J gene, clone size, V gene, CDR3 protein. Not every row has a clone size; where given, it reads once, few, many or a size class.

J gene: TRBJ2-7; clone size: .; V gene: TRBV11-1; CDR3 protein: ASSFTDSQYYEQY
J gene: TRBJ2-1; clone size: .; V gene: TRBV4-2; CDR3 protein: ASSQGSGYNEQF
J gene: TRBJ1-1; clone size: .; V gene: TRBV7-8; CDR3 protein: ASSVTGLGIGGYENTEAF
J gene: TRBJ2-7; clone size: .; V gene: TRBV6-5; CDR3 protein: ASSSRTSGGSSYEQY
J gene: TRBJ1-1; clone size: .; V gene: TRBV30; CDR3 protein: AWSGQWNTEAF
J gene: TRBJ2-5; clone size: .; V gene: TRBV28; CDR3 protein: ASNLTDRQETQY
J gene: TRBJ2-7; clone size: .; V gene: TRBV27; CDR3 protein: ASSQGGSGGWYEQY
J gene: TRBJ1-1; clone size: .; V gene: TRBV29-1; CDR3 protein: SGSGQGDMNTEAF
J gene: TRBJ2-3; clone size: once; V gene: TRBV6-5; CDR3 protein: ASSYWPSGSTDTQY
J gene: TRBJ2-3; clone size: .; V gene: TRBV9; CDR3 protein: ASSVLIAEDTQY
J gene: TRBJ1-5; clone size: .; V gene: TRBV7-9; CDR3 protein: ASSSTENQPQH
J gene: TRBJ2-7; clone size: .; V gene: TRBV7-9; CDR3 protein: ASSSLAEPGEQY
J gene: TRBJ2-1; clone size: once; V gene: TRBV15; CDR3 protein: ATSRTSGGAYNEQF
J gene: TRBJ2-7; clone size: .; V gene: TRBV24-1; CDR3 protein: ATGRDFRREQY
J gene: TRBJ2-3; clone size: .; V gene: TRBV7-9; CDR3 protein: ASSPVLAGVTDTQY
J gene: TRBJ1-1; clone size: .; V gene: TRBV6-6; CDR3 protein: ASSYPDTEAF
J gene: TRBJ2-7; clone size: .; V gene: TRBV6-6; CDR3 protein: ASAPGALGAYEQY
J gene: TRBJ2-1; clone size: .; V gene: TRBV5-6; CDR3 protein: ASSLGPGQEQF
J gene: TRBJ2-5; clone size: .; V gene: TRBV15; CDR3 protein: ATSREAAKQEETQY
J gene: TRBJ1-2; clone size: .; V gene: TRBV5-1; CDR3 protein: ASSTGPLYGYT
J gene: TRBJ2-7; clone size: .; V gene: TRBV6-5; CDR3 protein: ASSYWVRQRAAFEQY
J gene: TRBJ1-1; clone size: .; V gene: TRBV6-1; CDR3 protein: ASQDEREAF
J gene: TRBJ2-7; clone size: .; V gene: TRBV12-3/TRBV12-4; CDR3 protein: ASSLTAYSYEQY
J gene: TRBJ2-7; clone size: once; V gene: TRBV30; CDR3 protein: AWTPGQGAPYEQY
J gene: TRBJ2-7; clone size: .; V gene: TRBV20-1; CDR3 protein: SAIPPGLGQYEQY
J gene: TRBJ2-1; clone size: .; V gene: TRBV7-9; CDR3 protein: ASSLAWESVYNEQF
J gene: TRBJ1-5; clone size: once; V gene: TRBV6-1; CDR3 protein: ASSEARTGPYSNQPQH
J gene: TRBJ2-3; clone size: once; V gene: TRBV7-9; CDR3 protein: ASSLANGGSTDTQY
J gene: TRBJ2-2; clone size: .; V gene: TRBV29-1; CDR3 protein: SVGWTGGFTGELF
J gene: TRBJ1-1; clone size: .; V gene: TRBV7-9; CDR3 protein: ASSFYVRGENTEAF
J gene: TRBJ2-2; clone size: .; V gene: TRBV5-1; CDR3 protein: ASSPRQGYTGELF
J gene: TRBJ2-1; clone size: .; V gene: TRBV7-9; CDR3 protein: ASSPRDVDEQF
J gene: TRBJ1-3; clone size: .; V gene: TRBV29-1; CDR3 protein: SVIMGSGWDTIY
J gene: TRBJ2-7; clone size: .; V gene: TRBV5-6; CDR3 protein: ASSALAGQPIYEQY
J gene: TRBJ1-2; clone size: .; V gene: TRBV19; CDR3 protein: ASSSPSYGYT
J gene: TRBJ2-6; clone size: .; V gene: TRBV5-6; CDR3 protein: ASSSRGAGANVLT
J gene: TRBJ2-1; clone size: .; V gene: TRBV28; CDR3 protein: ASSSWRQGMLNEQF
J gene: TRBJ2-7; clone size: .; V gene: TRBV21-1; CDR3 protein: ASSKDGRQPEQY
J gene: TRBJ1-5; clone size: once; V gene: TRBV30; CDR3 protein: AWSVSGGYQPQH
J gene: TRBJ2-1; clone size: .; V gene: TRBV3-1; CDR3 protein: ASSQDLVSGRVRPYNEQF